This T cell receptor (beta chain) was recovered during a study of blood T cells in healthy people across ages. This clonotype has only a few counts. Its antigen is undetermined. The CDR3 runs to 15 residues. V was pared by 3 bases and J by 4 bases, with 14 bases between. A second 7 to 11 cycle PCR used barcoded and J-beta primers. All cDNA molecules were each tagged by a template-switch adaptor with 12 random nucleotides. TCRdb processed the 5' RACE reads anew with MiXCR; each CDR3 protein has one entry. The data hold 790,000 or so distinct CDR3 sequences, with roughly 46% observed a single time. Points from the study as a whole: Researchers report that TCR beta diversity correlated strongly with naive T cell percentage.

Sequencing was carried out using blood. The V and J genes are TRBV12-3 or TRBV12-4 and TRBJ2-3; D not resolved. This receptor was taken from an elderly man in good health. The CDR3 nucleotides read TGTGCCAGCAGTTTGAGGTCCGGGCCCGCAGATACGCAGTATTTT. It codes for CASSLRSGPADTQYF.